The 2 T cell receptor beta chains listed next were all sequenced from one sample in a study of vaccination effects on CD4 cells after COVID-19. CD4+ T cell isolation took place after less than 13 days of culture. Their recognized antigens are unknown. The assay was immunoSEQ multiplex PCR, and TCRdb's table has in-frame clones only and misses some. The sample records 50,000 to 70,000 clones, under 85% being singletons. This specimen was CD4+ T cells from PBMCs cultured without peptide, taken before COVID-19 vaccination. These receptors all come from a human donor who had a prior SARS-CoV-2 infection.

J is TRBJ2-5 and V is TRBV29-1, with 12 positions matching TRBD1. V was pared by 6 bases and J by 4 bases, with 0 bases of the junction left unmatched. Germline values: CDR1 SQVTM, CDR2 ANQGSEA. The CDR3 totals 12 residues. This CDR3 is CSVGQGAETQYF. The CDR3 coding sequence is TGCAGCGTGGGACAGGGGGCAGAGACCCAGTACTTC.

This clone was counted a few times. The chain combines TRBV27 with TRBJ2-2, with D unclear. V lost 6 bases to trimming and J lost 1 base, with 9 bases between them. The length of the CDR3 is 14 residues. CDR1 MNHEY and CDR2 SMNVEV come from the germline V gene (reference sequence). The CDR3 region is CASRVGRNTGELFF. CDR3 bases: TGTGCCAGCAGAGTAGGGCGGAACACCGGGGAGCTGTTTTTT.